The clone carrying this T cell receptor (beta chain) was detected many times. This specimen comes from a study of spatial heterogeneity in lung cancer. On the study more broadly: More beta-chain than alpha-chain sequences were consistently detected.

Time point reported: sample taken at primary tumor resection. The input material, whole RNA from tumor, nontumor lung or frozen PBMC, was sequenced unsorted. 72 TRACERx patients with early, untreated non-small cell lung cancer donated samples. V shed 1 base, J shed 0 bases, and the junction held 8 bases outside the gene matches. The germline V gene has CDR1 SGHRS and CDR2 YFSETQ. The CDR3 runs 17 residues. Each CDR3 protein gets one entry after TCRdb re-called the 5' RACE reads with MiXCR. The table records roughly 48,000 distinct CDR3 sequences, approximately 5.3% of them present only once. The sequencing here drew on PBMCs, taken at surgery. V usage is TRBV5-1 and J usage is TRBJ2-3; the match to TRBD2 covers 7 bases. This TCR was sampled from a male donor with early-stage non-small cell lung cancer. The CDR3 region is CASSLPGSGTSTDTQYF. CDR3 in DNA: TGCGCCAGCAGCTTGCCTGGAAGCGGGACTAGCACAGATACGCAGTATTTT.